This T cell receptor beta chain derives from a study of shared T cell receptors in the human thymus. This CDR3 is 16 amino acids long. The J segment lost 5 bases and the V segment lost 4 bases, leaving 11 bases of the junction unmatched. From germline, CDR1 is SGDLS and CDR2 YYNGEE. The method was immunoSEQ multiplex PCR; TCRdb's version includes in-frame clones alone and lacks a portion of them. The sample consists of approximately 760,000 clones, approximately 83% of them appearing once. This sample was also put to use in a study of human thymus T cells. That work adds: Donors were healthy Finnish infants having corrective surgery for congenital heart defects.

This chain links TRBV9 with TRBJ2-1; TRBD2 matches 8 bases. Material for sequencing was thymocytes. The sequence came from a girl less than two years old with a congenital heart defect. The CDR3 spells CASSPTDGRGDNEQFF. The CDR3 nucleotides read TGTGCCAGCAGCCCGACCGATGGGCGGGGGGACAATGAGCAGTTCTTC. Looking up the rest from reference TRBV9 and TRBJ2-1 gives the full variable domain: DSGVTQTPKHLITATGQRVTLRCSPRSGDLSVYWYQQSLDQGLQFLIQYYNGEERAKGNILERFSAQQFPDLHSELNLSSLELGDSALYFCASSPTDGRGDNEQFFGPGTRLTVL.